These 26 T cell receptor delta chains were sequenced from one sample in a study of Vδ1+ human thymocytes. RNA was extracted from the cells and then reverse transcribed. Multiplex PCR used pooled V-gene forward primers and a constant-region reverse primer to amplify CDR3s. TCRdb re-called the multiplex PCR reads through CATT. The profile shows over 45,000 delta-chain clones, approximately 16% of them singletons. The antigens of these receptors remain unknown. Points from the study as a whole: Highly polyclonal TRG and TRD repertoires with Gaussian CDR3 length distributions appeared in thymus.

Source material: Vdelta1+ gamma-delta thymocytes from the thymus. Stated subset: FACS-sorted CD3+ TCRalphabeta- TCRVdelta1+ TCRVdelta2- thymocytes. These receptors were collected from a girl less than two years old who had congenital heart surgery.

This rearrangement joins TRDV1 to TRDJ1; D possibly corresponds to TRDD3 (7 bases). CDR1 TSWWSYY and CDR2 QGS come from the germline V gene. Trimming took 0 bases from V and 0 from J, leaving 29 bases between them. CDR3 length: 22 residues. The CDR3 here is CALGELVVLRETGAPYTDKLIF. CDR3 nucleotides: TGTGCTCTTGGGGAACTAGTCGTCCTACGAGAAACTGGGGCCCCGTACACCGATAAACTCATCTTT.

This clone came up a few times. V gene TRDV1 combines with J gene TRDJ1; 12 bases align to TRDD3. The V segment lost 0 bases and the J segment 4 bases; nucleotides outside the gene matches: 9. The CDR3 length is 18 residues. CDR1 is TSWWSYY, CDR2 QGS, per germline. The CDR3 DNA is TGTGCTCTTGGGGAACTCCGTACTGGGGGATACTTTGGCGATAAACTCATCTTT. Translated, it gives CALGELRTGGYFGDKLIF.

This clone was counted a few times. The chain uses TRDV1 and TRDJ1; TRDD3 matches at 11 bases. The CDR3 spans 19 residues. The V segment lost 2 bases and the J segment 3 bases; nucleotides outside the gene matches: 14. Per germline, CDR1 TSWWSYY and CDR2 QGS. CDR3: CALGESFQYWGIEPDKLIF. The CDR3, as DNA: TGTGCTCTTGGGGAATCGTTCCAGTACTGGGGGATAGAACCCGATAAACTCATCTTT.

The V and J genes are TRAV29/DV5 and TRDJ1; tentative D call: TRDD2 (9 bases). V gave up 2 bases and J gave up 10 bases, with 51 bases separating them. CDR1 and CDR2 from the germline V gene are NSMFDY and ISSIKDK. The CDR3 extends over 24 amino acids. Here the CDR3 reads CAARPELPPSYWGVLTTNRRSLIF. The CDR3 nucleotides read TGTGCAGCAAGACCCGAATTACCACCTTCCTACTGGGGGGTACTCACAACGAACCGGCGTTCACTCATCTTT.

This chain connects TRDV1 to TRDJ1; 13 nucleotides line up with TRDD3. The CDR3 extends over 27 amino acids. V shed 3 bases and J 0 bases; nucleotides not matched to a gene: 34. Germline CDR1 TSWWSYY, CDR2 QGS. The CDR3 DNA reads TGTGCTCTTGGGGACCCCACTTCCGCCGGCGATTACTGGGGGATACGCATCTCGAGGGTCAACACCGATAAACTCATCTTT. It encodes CALGDPTSAGDYWGIRISRVNTDKLIF.

This clone was seen a handful of times. The chain employs TRDV1 and TRDJ1, with a possible D match to TRDD3 (6 bases). Germline V lookup: CDR1 TSWWSYY, CDR2 QGS. Between the trimmed V and J ends, which lost 6 bases and 0 bases, there was a span of 32 bases. The CDR3 has 21 residues. Here the CDR3 reads CALGVGRGLLGVPSYTDKLIF. The CDR3 DNA reads TGTGCTCTTGGAGTCGGGCGAGGCCTTTTGGGGGTCCCATCGTACACCGATAAACTCATCTTT.

This clone turned up a few times. The rearrangement links TRDV1 to TRDJ1; either TRDD1 or TRDD3 may supply D (5 bases each). CDR1 TSWWSYY and CDR2 QGS come from the germline V gene. The germline V and J ends were trimmed by 2 bases and 0 bases, with 13 bases remaining between them. The CDR3 has 16 amino acids. CDR3 residues: CALGENRGLNTDKLIF. DNA of the CDR3: TGTGCTCTTGGGGAAAATAGGGGACTCAACACCGATAAACTCATCTTT.

A few counts support this clone. V and J are TRDV1 and TRDJ1; 9 bases align to TRDD3. This CDR3 comprises 22 residues. Germline values: CDR1 TSWWSYY, CDR2 QGS. V lost 5 bases to trimming and J lost 1 base; unmatched junction nucleotides: 26. CDR3 bases: TGTGCTCTTGGGTCCCCCGGGGTCTTCACCCTGGGGGGATACTTGTCCACCGATAAACTCATCTTT. This gives the protein CALGSPGVFTLGGYLSTDKLIF.

The gene calls are TRDV1 and TRDJ1; unclear D gene. CDR3 length: 16 amino acids. The germline CDR1 and CDR2 sequences are TSWWSYY and QGS. The ends were cut back, 1 base at V and 7 bases at J, with 19 bases in the middle. The CDR3 protein is CALGERSSPRRVKLIF. The CDR3 DNA sequence: TGTGCTCTTGGGGAACGATCCTCCCCCAGACGGGTTAAACTCATCTTT.

The J gene is TRDJ1, the V gene TRDV1; 9 positions agree with TRDD3. This CDR3 spans 21 amino acids. CDR1 and CDR2 (germline): TSWWSYY, QGS. Trimming removed 2 bases from V and 0 bases from J; junction bases left unmatched: 19. The CDR3 DNA sequence: TGTGCTCTTGGGGAAGAACTACTAACTTCGACTGGGGGACCGTACACCGATAAACTCATCTTT. This sequence encodes CALGEELLTSTGGPYTDKLIF.

The V and J genes are TRDV1 and TRDJ1; 8 bases are a match to TRDD3. CDR3 length: 18 residues. Per the germline V gene, CDR1 is TSWWSYY and CDR2 is QGS. With 1 base clipped from V and 3 bases from J, the junction kept 13 bases outside the gene matches. CDR3 bases: TGTGCTCTTGGGGAACCGCTTCCCATTATGGGGATACCCGATAAACTCATCTTT. Its protein is CALGEPLPIMGIPDKLIF.

This clone has just a few counts. The gene calls are TRDV1 and TRDJ1; 10 nucleotides align to TRDD3. Losses at the gene ends were 3 bases for V and 0 bases for J; bases not matched to a gene: 25. CDR1 and CDR2 (germline): TSWWSYY, QGS. CDR3 length: 23 residues. Here the CDR3 reads CALGDCYPGTGGFVLRYTDKLIF. Written as DNA, the CDR3 is TGTGCTCTTGGGGACTGCTACCCCGGTACTGGGGGATTTGTGTTGAGGTACACCGATAAACTCATCTTT.

The chain carries TRDV1 and TRDJ1; maybe TRDD2 (6 bases). V dropped 4 bases and J dropped 2 bases, with 26 bases sitting between them. Germline V lookup: CDR1 TSWWSYY, CDR2 QGS. The CDR3 is made up of 19 amino acids. The DNA for the CDR3 is TGTGCTCTTGGGGGATCCTCGACCTCCTACCCTTCCCCAACCGATAAACTCATCTTT. Protein: CALGGSSTSYPSPTDKLIF.

This clone was found a few times. The chain has TRDV1 and TRDJ1; 7 bases align to TRDD3. This CDR3 is built from 21 residues. Germline CDR1 and CDR2: TSWWSYY and QGS. Trimming at V came to 2 bases and at J to 3 bases, leaving 24 bases not matched to a gene. In DNA, the CDR3 is TGTGCTCTTGGGGAAAGAGAACCCTACAGAGGGGGATCGGAATGCGCCGATAAACTCATCTTT. This codes for CALGEREPYRGGSECADKLIF.

This chain joins TRDV1 and TRDJ1, with TRDD2 matching over 9 bases. The germline V gene encodes CDR1 TSWWSYY and CDR2 QGS. The CDR3 extends over 18 amino acids. The V segment lost 4 bases and the J segment 2 bases; nucleotides outside the gene matches: 14. The CDR3 region has the DNA TGTGCTCTTGGGGGAGGGCCTTCCTACCCACGGTCTACCGATAAACTCATCTTT. It encodes CALGGGPSYPRSTDKLIF.

The V gene is TRDV1, the J gene TRDJ1; D is unresolved. Germline V gene lookup returns CDR1 TSWWSYY and CDR2 QGS. The V gene lost 4 bases and the J gene lost 5 bases, with 20 bases spanning the gap. CDR3 length: 16 amino acids. CDR3 in DNA: TGTGCTCTTGGGGCCACTTGGTCCTCCGCCTATGATAAACTCATCTTT. It yields the protein CALGATWSSAYDKLIF.

This chain uses TRDV2 with TRDJ1; TRDD3 agrees at 12 bases. CDR3 length: 18 residues. With V trimmed by 2 bases and J by 4 bases, 13 bases remained unmatched. Germline V CDR1 and CDR2: GEAIGNYY, EKD. CDR3 in DNA: TGTGCCTGTGACAAATTTGTACTGGGGGATACTTCCATCGATAAACTCATCTTT. Residues: CACDKFVLGDTSIDKLIF.

Note on this clone: Other DNA sequences in this sample translate to the same CDR3. V usage is TRDV2 and J usage is TRDJ1; 9 nucleotides align to TRDD3. This CDR3 comprises 16 residues. Per germline, CDR1 GEAIGNYY and CDR2 EKD. The junction had 13 bases not matched to a gene; V was cut back by 6 bases and J by 3 bases. The CDR3 DNA is TGTGCCTGTCTGTATACTGGGGGACCGTTGTCCGATAAACTCATCTTT. Translated: CACLYTGGPLSDKLIF.

The rearrangement links TRDV1 to TRDJ1; D ambiguous. CDR3 size: 15 residues. Germline V CDR1 and CDR2: TSWWSYY, QGS. V shed 3 bases and J shed 0 bases, with 11 bases lying between them. CDR3 DNA: TGTGCTCTTGGGGATATTCTGCGGGACACCGATAAACTCATCTTT. Translating it yields CALGDILRDTDKLIF.

The chain uses TRDV2 and TRDJ3; 9 bases line up with TRDD3. Germline V gene sequence: CDR1 GEAIGNYY, CDR2 EKD. The CDR3 is made up of 18 amino acids. J gave up 4 bases and V 0 bases, and 6 bases lay outside the gene matches. CDR3 sequence reads: CACDTPYWGTWDTRQMFF. The CDR3 region has the DNA TGTGCCTGTGACACCCCTTACTGGGGGACATGGGACACCCGACAGATGTTTTTC.

This clone was seen only a few times. The J gene is TRDJ1, the V gene TRDV1, with TRDD3 identical over 11 bases. Trimming cost V 11 bases and J 5 bases; bases outside gene matches: 10. The CDR3 is 14 residues long. Germline V lookup: CDR1 TSWWSYY, CDR2 QGS. The CDR3 DNA follows: TGTGCTGTCGCCTTGGGGGATACGCCGGATAAACTCATCTTT. It encodes CAVALGDTPDKLIF.

This clone was observed a handful of times. The chain uses TRDV1 and TRDJ1; TRDD2 might be the D (5 bases). Trimming stripped 3 bases from V and 0 bases from J, with 11 bases between. This CDR3 comprises 15 residues. Germline CDR1 TSWWSYY, CDR2 QGS. CDR3 nucleotide sequence: TGTGCTCTTGGGGACCTACGAGACTACACCGATAAACTCATCTTT. Encoded protein: CALGDLRDYTDKLIF.

The rearrangement joins TRDV1 to TRDJ1, with 13 nucleotides matching TRDD3. Germline loops: CDR1 TSWWSYY, CDR2 QGS. V shed 4 bases and J 0 bases; nucleotides not matched to a gene: 32. The CDR3 extends over 26 amino acids. CDR3 sequence (DNA): TGTGCTCTTGGGGTCTCGTCTCTCTCACGGTATACTGGGGGATACGCGATCCCGCAGTACACCGATAAACTCATCTTT. Protein sequence: CALGVSSLSRYTGGYAIPQYTDKLIF.

This clone turned up a few times. The gene calls are TRDV1 and TRDJ1, with D uncertain. V lost 5 bases and J lost 4, with 26 bases in between. This CDR3 comprises 18 residues. Germline CDR1 TSWWSYY, CDR2 QGS. In nucleotides, the CDR3 is TGTGCTCTTGGGTATCCCTTTTCTCCCTCTCCCCGCGGCGATAAACTCATCTTT. It encodes CALGYPFSPSPRGDKLIF.

This clone turned up a few times. The chain couples TRDV1 to TRDJ1; 12 bases agree with TRDD3. With 2 bases clipped from V and 2 bases from J, the junction kept 18 bases outside the gene matches. The CDR3 is 21 amino acids. Germline-derived CDR1 and CDR2 are TSWWSYY and QGS. The CDR3 bases are TGTGCTCTTGGGGAAAAGGTCGATCCCGAGGCACTGGGGGATACTACCGATAAACTCATCTTT. The encoded protein is CALGEKVDPEALGDTTDKLIF.

V is TRDV1 and J is TRDJ1, with 9 bases identical to TRDD3. The V gene's germline CDR1 is TSWWSYY and CDR2 QGS. This CDR3 has 18 residues. Losses at the gene ends were 1 base for V and 3 bases for J; bases not matched to a gene: 12. The CDR3 nucleotides read TGTGCTCTTGGGGAACCCCCTCCCTGGGGGATGGATGCCGATAAACTCATCTTT. Translating gives CALGEPPPWGMDADKLIF.